These 9 T cell receptor beta chains were all obtained from the same sample, sequenced in a study of T-cell memory formation after mild COVID-19. A single record per CDR3 protein comes from TCRdb applying MiXCR to the 5' RACE reads. The sample lists roughly 600,000 distinct CDR3 sequences, around 17% seen once, with approximately 12% in the top ten. The sequencing sample was made of PBMCs or a T cell subset sorted from them (not recorded which). The receptors originated from an adult woman who had mild COVID-19 (a few samples of this study predate the infection). Cell type and time point are not known.

This clonotype came up a few times. The chain couples TRBV15 to TRBJ2-1; TRBD2 aligns across 7 bases. The germline CDR1 and CDR2 sequences are LNHNV and YYDKDF (reference sequence). Unmatched junction bases numbered 8, after V lost 0 bases and J lost 12 bases. The CDR3 has 14 amino acids. This CDR3 is CATSREGLVLAQFF. The CDR3 DNA follows: TGTGCCACCAGCAGAGAAGGACTAGTACTGGCGCAGTTCTTC.

The chain combines TRBV29-1 with TRBJ2-1; 11 positions agree with TRBD2. This CDR3 has 18 residues. Germline-derived CDR1 and CDR2 are SQVTM and ANQGSEA. With 7 bases clipped from V and 1 base from J, the junction kept 15 bases outside the gene matches. Here the CDR3 reads CSGYRTGTSGPSYNEQFF. The CDR3 DNA reads as TGCAGCGGATACCGAACCGGGACTAGCGGCCCTTCCTACAATGAGCAGTTCTTC.

This clonotype has a handful of counts. This chain connects TRBV12-3 or TRBV12-4 to TRBJ2-7; TRBD1 matches at 8 bases. Trimming took 4 bases from V and 2 from J; bases not matched to a gene: 7. The CDR3 spans 15 residues. The CDR3 DNA follows: TGTGCCAGCAGTTCTCAGGGGGCACTTACCTACGAGCAGTACTTC. This codes for CASSSQGALTYEQYF.

The chain is built from TRBV7-2 and TRBJ2-7; D gene unclear. The germline gives CDR1 SGHTA, CDR2 FQGNSA. The CDR3 runs to 12 residues. Trimming cost V 5 bases and J 3 bases, with 8 bases left between them. CDR3 region: CASSPRIYEQYF. CDR3 nucleotide sequence: TGTGCCAGCAGCCCGCGGATCTACGAGCAGTACTTC.

This clonotype was recorded a few times. V and J are TRBV7-2 and TRBJ2-1, with 9 nucleotides matching TRBD2. The CDR3 spans 12 residues. Germline V lookup: CDR1 SGHTA, CDR2 FQGNSA. V dropped 4 bases and J dropped 13; count of bases not matched to a gene: 5. The CDR3 here is CASSYAGGTQFF. The CDR3 DNA follows: TGTGCCAGCAGCTATGCGGGGGGGACTCAGTTCTTC.

This clonotype appeared many times. The J gene is TRBJ1-1, the V gene TRBV14; D possibly corresponds to TRBD1 (6 bases). V lost 0 bases and J 4 bases, leaving 9 bases between the germline ends. The CDR3 has 14 amino acids. Germline V gene sequence: CDR1 SGHDN, CDR2 FVKESK. CDR3 loop: CASSQDGTRTEAFF. The CDR3 DNA follows: TGTGCCAGCAGCCAAGATGGGACACGCACTGAAGCTTTCTTT.

This clonotype was counted between two and nine times. The J gene is TRBJ2-5, the V gene TRBV20-1; D possibly matches TRBD1 or TRBD2 (5 bases each). V shed 4 bases and J shed 0 bases, with 18 bases lying between them. CDR1 DFQATT and CDR2 SNEGSKA come from the germline V gene (reference sequence). The CDR3 is made up of 16 amino acids. Here the CDR3 reads CSAKSGGTANQETQYF. Here the CDR3 DNA reads TGCAGTGCTAAGAGTGGGGGAACCGCGAACCAAGAGACCCAGTACTTC.

This clonotype was picked up a small number of times. This chain joins TRBV5-4 and TRBJ1-1; no firm D call. V gave up 6 bases and J gave up 1 base, with 10 bases separating them. The length of the CDR3 is 13 residues. CDR1 is SGHNT, CDR2 YYREEE, per germline (reference sequence). In DNA form, the CDR3 reads TGTGCCAGCACCACCGACGGGAACACTGAAGCTTTCTTT. As protein: CASTTDGNTEAFF.

A single count supports this clonotype. The CDR3 is CSARSDSNTEAFF. The CDR3 DNA follows: TGCAGTGCTAGATCCGACTCGAACACTGAAGCTTTCTTT. This chain links TRBV20-1 with TRBJ1-1; D gene uncertain. The V end lost 2 bases, the J end lost 1 base, and 8 bases lay between the germline ends. Germline lookup yields CDR1 DFQATT and CDR2 SNEGSKA (reference sequence). This CDR3 spans 13 amino acids.